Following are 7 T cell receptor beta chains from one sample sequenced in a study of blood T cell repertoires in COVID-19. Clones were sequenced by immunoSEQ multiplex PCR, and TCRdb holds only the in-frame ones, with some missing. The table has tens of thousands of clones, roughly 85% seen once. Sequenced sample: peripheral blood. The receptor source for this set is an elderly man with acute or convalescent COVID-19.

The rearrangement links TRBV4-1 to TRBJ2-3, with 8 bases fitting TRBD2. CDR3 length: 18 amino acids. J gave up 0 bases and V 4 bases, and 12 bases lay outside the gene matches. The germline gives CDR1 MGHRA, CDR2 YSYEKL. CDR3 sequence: CASSRTLAGTRSTDTQYF. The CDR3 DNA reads TGCGCCAGCAGCCGGACGTTAGCGGGGACTCGGAGCACAGATACGCAGTATTTT.

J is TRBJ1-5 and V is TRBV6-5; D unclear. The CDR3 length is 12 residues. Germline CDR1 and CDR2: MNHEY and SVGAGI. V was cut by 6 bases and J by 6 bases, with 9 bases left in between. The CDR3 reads CASSPGVQPQHF. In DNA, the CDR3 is TGTGCCAGCAGCCCCGGGGTTCAGCCCCAGCATTTT.

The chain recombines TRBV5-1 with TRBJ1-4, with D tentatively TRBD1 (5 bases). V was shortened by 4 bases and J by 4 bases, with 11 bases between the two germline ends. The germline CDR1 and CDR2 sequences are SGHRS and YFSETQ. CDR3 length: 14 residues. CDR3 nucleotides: TGCGCCAGCAGCCCTGGGGGGGGTAATGAAAAACTGTTTTTT. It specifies CASSPGGGNEKLFF.

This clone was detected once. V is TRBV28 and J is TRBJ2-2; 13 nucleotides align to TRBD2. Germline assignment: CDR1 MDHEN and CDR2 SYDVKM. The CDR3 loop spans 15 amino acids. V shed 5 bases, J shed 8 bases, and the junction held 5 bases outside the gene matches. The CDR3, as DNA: TGTGCCAGCAGTCCGGGACTAGCGGGAAGGGGGGAGCTGTTTTTT. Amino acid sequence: CASSPGLAGRGELFF.

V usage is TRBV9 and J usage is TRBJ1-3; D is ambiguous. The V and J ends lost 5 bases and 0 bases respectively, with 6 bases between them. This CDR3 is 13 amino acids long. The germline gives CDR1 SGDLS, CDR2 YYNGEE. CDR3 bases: TGTGCCAGCAGTCCTTCCTCTGGAAACACCATATATTTT. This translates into CASSPSSGNTIYF.

The CDR3 region is CASSRDFGNTEAFF. The CDR3 region has the DNA TGCGCCAGCAGCCGGGACTTTGGGAACACTGAAGCTTTCTTT. V and J are TRBV5-1 and TRBJ1-1; TRBD1 might be the D (5 bases). The CDR3 extends over 14 amino acids. V dropped 4 bases and J dropped 1 base, with 11 bases sitting between them. CDR1 and CDR2 (germline): SGHRS, YFSETQ.

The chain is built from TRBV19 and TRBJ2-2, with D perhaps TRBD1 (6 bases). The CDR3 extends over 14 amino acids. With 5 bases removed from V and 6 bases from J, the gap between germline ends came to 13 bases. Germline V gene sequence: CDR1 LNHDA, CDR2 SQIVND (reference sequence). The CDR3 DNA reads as TGTGCCAGTAGTTTAAGACAGGTCCCCGGGGAGCTGTTTTTT. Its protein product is CASSLRQVPGELFF.